Detailed here is one T cell receptor beta chain. The antigen is undetermined. Exclusion criteria comprised uncontrolled infection, other autoimmune disease, pregnancy or lactation. V lost 5 bases, J lost 0 bases, and 11 bases lay in between. This CDR3 comprises 14 residues. In germline, CDR1 is SGHAT, CDR2 FQNNGV. The data are from a study of T cells in Graves' hyperthyroidism and ophthalmopathy. RNA transcripts yielded amplified TCR beta CDR3 regions. TCR CDR3 underwent first-round RT-PCR with the HTBI primer set. TCRdb reprocessed the multiplex PCR reads with MiXCR, giving one entry per CDR3 protein. The table records a few hundred thousand distinct CDR3 sequences, around 42% of them present only once. Study-wide results and limits: Patients with ophthalmopathy were separated from those with stable hyperthyroidism by a 13 V-J model. Among thyroid clonotypes expanded above 0.001, most also appeared in blood.

The sequenced sample consisted of peripheral blood or thyroid tissue (not recorded which). This rearrangement joins TRBV11-2 to TRBJ2-7; the D gene is possibly TRBD2 (6 bases). This receptor was taken from a woman younger than 35 with Graves' hyperthyroidism. The CDR3 protein is CASSGGTNSYEQYF. DNA of the CDR3: TGTGCCAGCAGCGGGGGGACGAACTCCTACGAGCAGTACTTC. Full variable domain (outside the CDR3, taken from reference TRBV11-2 and TRBJ2-7): EAGVAQSPRYKIIEKRQSVAFWCNPISGHATLYWYQQILGQGPKLLIQFQNNGVVDDSQLPKDRFSAERLKGVDSTLKIQPAKLEDSAVYLCASSGGTNSYEQYFGPGTRLTVT.